The 25 T cell receptor beta chains below were found in one sample sequenced in a study of OX40 agonist ivuxolimab in advanced cancers. Sequenced by immunoSEQ multiplex PCR; TCRdb stores in-frame clones only, minus some. The sample carries about 91,000 clones, approximately 80% recorded once. The sequencing here drew on CD4+ or CD8+ T cells sorted from blood, taken in a trial of the OX40 agonist ivuxolimab. All receptors derive from an adult with an advanced solid tumor such as melanoma, head and neck, liver or kidney cancer.

This clone was observed a handful of times. This sample includes further DNA sequences coding for the same CDR3. The chain uses TRBV11-2 and TRBJ1-2; the D is unclear. Germline-derived CDR1 and CDR2 are SGHAT and FQNNGV. This CDR3 is built from 13 residues. Trimming removed 1 base from V and 2 bases from J, with 5 bases in between. The CDR3 sequence is CASSLGGNYGYTF. In DNA form, the CDR3 reads TGTGCCAGCAGCTTAGGAGGGAACTATGGCTACACCTTC.

V gene TRBV11-3 combines with J gene TRBJ1-2, with a possible D match to TRBD1 (5 bases). V gave up 4 bases and J gave up 5 bases, with 11 bases separating them. Germline CDR1 SGHNT, CDR2 YENEEA. The CDR3 sequence is 13 residues long. The CDR3 here is CASSSRDSYGYTF. The CDR3 nucleotides read TGTGCCAGCAGCTCCCGGGACTCTTATGGCTACACCTTC.

As concerns this clone: Other DNA sequences in this sample translate to the same CDR3. The chain carries TRBV5-1 and TRBJ2-3; 7 nucleotides match TRBD1. The V segment lost 4 bases and the J segment 6 bases; nucleotides outside the gene matches: 5. The germline V gene has CDR1 SGHRS and CDR2 YFSETQ. The CDR3 totals 13 residues. CDR3 in amino acids: CASSTDRVDTQYF. Here the CDR3 DNA reads TGCGCCAGCAGCACCGACAGGGTGGATACGCAGTATTTT.

This chain uses TRBV2 with TRBJ2-3; D unclear. Deletions cut 8 bases from V and 1 base from J, with 10 bases between. The CDR3 runs to 13 residues. CDR1 SNHLY and CDR2 FYNNEI come from the germline V gene. The CDR3 nucleotides are TGTGCCAGCGCCCCTGCCGGCACAGATACGCAGTATTTT. Amino acid sequence: CASAPAGTDTQYF.

This chain joins TRBV9 and TRBJ1-3, with 8 bases identical to TRBD1. This CDR3 spans 15 amino acids. Trimming at V came to 4 bases and at J to 4 bases, leaving 7 bases not matched to a gene. Germline CDR1 reads SGDLS; CDR2 reads YYNGEE. In nucleotides, the CDR3 is TGTGCCAGCAGCAGAACGACAGGGGCCGGAAACACCATATATTTT. This sequence encodes CASSRTTGAGNTIYF.

This chain connects TRBV10-3 to TRBJ2-3; 9 bases match TRBD2. The CDR3 runs 16 residues. Germline assignment: CDR1 ENHRY and CDR2 SYGVKD. Trimming removed 6 bases from V and 2 bases from J; junction bases left unmatched: 9. The CDR3 region is CAIRDPSGAFTDTQYF. The CDR3 DNA is TGTGCCATCAGGGACCCTAGCGGGGCCTTCACAGATACGCAGTATTTT.

This chain joins TRBV6-5 and TRBJ2-1; TRBD2 matches at 9 bases. Germline V CDR1 and CDR2: MNHEY, SVGAGI. The length of the CDR3 is 16 residues. V dropped 0 bases and J dropped 5; count of bases not matched to a gene: 5. The DNA for the CDR3 is TGTGCCAGCAGTTACTCTAAGGGACTAGCAAACAATGAGCAGTTCTTC. This gives the protein CASSYSKGLANNEQFF.

The chain carries TRBV15 and TRBJ2-3; 10 bases agree with TRBD2. The length of the CDR3 is 17 residues. Germline-derived CDR1 and CDR2 are LNHNV and YYDKDF (reference sequence). The junction had 8 bases not matched to a gene; V was cut back by 0 bases and J by 5 bases. Here the CDR3 reads CATSRDVPAGGQDTQYF. The CDR3 DNA reads as TGTGCCACCAGCAGAGATGTGCCAGCGGGGGGGCAAGATACGCAGTATTTT.

The CDR3 region is CASSSGTSGGDTQYF. As DNA, the CDR3 is TGCGCCAGCAGCTCCGGGACTAGCGGGGGAGATACGCAGTATTTT. The rearrangement links TRBV5-1 to TRBJ2-3; 14 bases are a match to TRBD2. The germline V gene encodes CDR1 SGHRS and CDR2 YFSETQ. The V segment lost 3 bases and the J segment 5 bases; nucleotides outside the gene matches: 2. The CDR3 totals 15 residues. Based on the CDR3 plus reference TRBV5-1 and TRBJ2-3, the full variable domain is KAGVTQTPRYLIKTRGQQVTLSCSPISGHRSVSWYQQTPGQGLQFLFEYFSETQRNKGNFPGRFSGRQFSNSRSEMNVSTLELGDSALYLCASSSGTSGGDTQYFGPGTRLTVL.

The chain recombines TRBV5-1 with TRBJ2-3; D may be TRBD1 (5 bases). CDR1 is SGHRS, CDR2 YFSETQ, per germline. Trimming removed 4 bases at V and 3 bases at J, with 12 bases between. This CDR3 contains 14 residues. CDR3 region: CASSPRQRTDTQYF. DNA of the CDR3: TGCGCCAGCAGCCCCCGACAGAGAACAGATACGCAGTATTTT.

The V and J genes are TRBV4-2 and TRBJ2-3, with D perhaps TRBD1 (6 bases). This CDR3 is 15 amino acids long. V was clipped by 0 bases and J by 4 bases, with 11 bases between them. CDR1 LGHNA and CDR2 YNFKEQ come from the germline V gene. This CDR3 reads CASSQDPGAADTQYF. CDR3 DNA: TGTGCCAGCAGCCAAGATCCAGGGGCTGCAGATACGCAGTATTTT.

CDR3 in amino acids: CASRAAARRDGYTF. CDR3 sequence (DNA): TGTGCCAGCAGAGCCGCGGCTCGGCGGGATGGCTACACCTTC. This chain connects TRBV6-1 to TRBJ1-2; D gene uncertain. CDR3 size: 14 residues. The germline gives CDR1 MNHNS, CDR2 SASEGT. Trimming took 6 bases from V and 6 from J, leaving 17 bases between them.

The chain has TRBV28 and TRBJ2-2; 9 bases line up with TRBD1. The CDR3 spans 14 residues. Germline trimming cut 5 bases from V and 5 bases from J; bases unmatched to any gene: 3. From germline, CDR1 is MDHEN and CDR2 SYDVKM. The CDR3 coding sequence is TGTGCCAGCAGTCGGGACAGGGTGACCGGGGAGCTGTTTTTT. Its translation: CASSRDRVTGELFF.

The chain joins TRBV9 to TRBJ2-3; 8 nucleotides align to TRBD1. Trimming at V came to 3 bases and at J to 4 bases, leaving 4 bases not matched to a gene. CDR1 and CDR2 from the germline V gene are SGDLS and YYNGEE. The CDR3 sequence is 14 residues long. Written as DNA, the CDR3 is TGTGCCAGCAGCGAGGACAGGGCCCCAGATACGCAGTATTTT. Translation: CASSEDRAPDTQYF.

This clone was recorded once. V is TRBV19 and J is TRBJ2-3, with 10 nucleotides matching TRBD1. The CDR3 contains 14 residues. Germline V gene sequence: CDR1 LNHDA, CDR2 SQIVND (reference sequence). The CDR3 protein is CTKTGTGVPDTQYF. The CDR3 DNA is TGTACCAAAACCGGGACAGGGGTTCCAGATACGCAGTATTTT.

The chain uses TRBV5-5 and TRBJ2-5; TRBD2 matches 10 bases. The CDR3 is 15 residues long. Trimming removed 4 bases from V and 1 base from J; junction bases left unmatched: 4. CDR1 and CDR2 from the germline V gene are SGHKS and YYEKEE (reference sequence). The CDR3 sequence is CASSPLAGTQETQYF. CDR3 bases: TGTGCCAGCAGCCCACTAGCGGGGACCCAAGAGACCCAGTACTTC.

The chain combines TRBV6-6 with TRBJ1-5; maybe TRBD1 (5 bases). Germline V gene data show CDR1 as MNHNY and CDR2 as SVGAGI (reference sequence). The CDR3 contains 15 residues. Trimming took off 7 bases at V and 5 bases at J, with 18 bases between the two ends. The CDR3 DNA reads TGTGCCAGCACCTGGACCGGTGGGGGAGATCAGCCCCAGCATTTT. This encodes CASTWTGGGDQPQHF.

The chain couples TRBV7-9 to TRBJ1-2; D is unclear. Germline CDR1 reads SEHNR; CDR2 reads FQNEAQ (reference sequence). The CDR3 totals 13 residues. Between the trimmed V and J ends, which lost 3 bases and 6 bases, there was a span of 11 bases. In DNA form, the CDR3 reads TGTGCCAGCAGCTTTTTTGGTTCTCATGGCTACACCTTC. Its translation is CASSFFGSHGYTF.

In this sample, this clone turned up many times. This chain uses TRBV6-1 with TRBJ2-7, with 12 bases identical to TRBD2. With 5 bases clipped from V and 3 bases from J, the junction kept 5 bases outside the gene matches. The CDR3 length is 15 residues. The germline gives CDR1 MNHNS, CDR2 SASEGT. CDR3 protein: CASSSTSGGYYEQYF. The CDR3 DNA reads TGTGCCAGCAGTTCCACTAGCGGGGGGTACTACGAGCAGTACTTC.

The chain combines TRBV16 with TRBJ1-5; D may be TRBD1 (5 bases). Trimming cost V 2 bases and J 7 bases, with 15 bases left between them. The CDR3 is made up of 15 amino acids. Germline V CDR1 and CDR2: KGHSY, FQNENV. The CDR3 loop reads CASSQAAGPGQPQHF. Here the CDR3 DNA reads TGTGCCAGCAGCCAAGCCGCGGGACCGGGACAGCCCCAGCATTTT.

This clone appeared a single time. The rearrangement links TRBV2 to TRBJ2-5, with D possibly being TRBD2 (6 bases). V was pared by 10 bases and J by 4 bases, with 16 bases between. Germline CDR1 SNHLY, CDR2 FYNNEI. The CDR3 runs to 13 residues. CDR3 in DNA: TGTGCCACCGGAGGGGCAGAAGGAGAGACCCAGTACTTC. Translated: CATGGAEGETQYF. Full variable domain (remainder filled in from reference TRBV2 and TRBJ2-5): EPEVTQTPSHQVTQMGQEVILRCVPISNHLYFYWYRQILGQKVEFLVSFYNNEISEKSEIFDDQFSVERPDGSNFTLKIRSTKLEDSAMYFCATGGAEGETQYFGPGTRLLVL.

The gene calls are TRBV9 and TRBJ2-1; weak D call: TRBD1 (5 bases). Trimming took 7 bases from V and 0 from J, leaving 14 bases between them. Looked up from germline, CDR1 is SGDLS and CDR2 is YYNGEE. The CDR3 runs 15 residues. The chain's CDR3 is CASSSQGSSYNEQFF. In DNA, the CDR3 is TGTGCCAGCTCCTCTCAGGGAAGCTCCTACAATGAGCAGTTCTTC. Full variable domain (missing parts from reference TRBV9 and TRBJ2-1): DSGVTQTPKHLITATGQRVTLRCSPRSGDLSVYWYQQSLDQGLQFLIQYYNGEERAKGNILERFSAQQFPDLHSELNLSSLELGDSALYFCASSSQGSSYNEQFFGPGTRLTVL.

The chain uses TRBV6-5 and TRBJ2-5, with D maybe TRBD1 (5 bases). The CDR3 has 16 residues. The germline V and J ends were trimmed by 0 bases and 3 bases, with 14 bases remaining between them. Germline assignment: CDR1 MNHEY and CDR2 SVGAGI. This CDR3 reads CASSYSIQGTEETQYF. Written as DNA, the CDR3 is TGTGCCAGCAGTTACTCTATCCAGGGAACCGAAGAGACCCAGTACTTC.

A single count supports this clone. The chain carries TRBV11-2 and TRBJ1-1; D remains unclear. CDR1 and CDR2 from the germline V gene are SGHAT and FQNNGV. CDR3 length: 13 residues. V lost 1 base to trimming and J lost 7 bases, with 10 bases between them. This CDR3 reads CASSLGFISEAFF. CDR3 bases: TGTGCCAGCAGCTTAGGGTTTATTAGTGAAGCTTTCTTT.

The V call is TRBV4-3, the J call TRBJ2-1, with D unclear. The CDR3 totals 15 residues. Per the germline V gene, CDR1 is LGHNA and CDR2 is YSLEER. Deletions cut 0 bases from V and 7 bases from J, with 13 bases between. This CDR3 reads CASSQEGGLGNEQFF. Here the CDR3 DNA reads TGCGCCAGCAGCCAAGAAGGTGGGCTAGGAAATGAGCAGTTCTTC.